The clone carrying this TCR beta chain was found many times. These data come from a study of human T cells and chemical hapten exposure. Background on the study: Across samples, TCR yields varied, mostly owing to small differences in pooled library volumes.

It was from unfractionated whole blood that total RNA was extracted. V trimming: 2 bases; J trimming: 0 bases; junction bases outside the gene matches: 0. The V gene's germline CDR1 is SGHAT and CDR2 FQNNGV. This CDR3 is 15 amino acids long. TCRdb re-called the 5' RACE reads with MiXCR, one entry per CDR3 protein. This sample has more than 60,000 distinct CDR3 sequences, with about 15% found just once. The V gene is TRBV11-2, the J gene TRBJ2-1; 8 positions agree with TRBD2. The clonotype comes from a female donor in good health. CDR3 in DNA: TGTGCCAGCAGCTTAAGCGGGAGCTCCTACAATGAGCAGTTCTTC. The encoded protein is CASSLSGSSYNEQFF.